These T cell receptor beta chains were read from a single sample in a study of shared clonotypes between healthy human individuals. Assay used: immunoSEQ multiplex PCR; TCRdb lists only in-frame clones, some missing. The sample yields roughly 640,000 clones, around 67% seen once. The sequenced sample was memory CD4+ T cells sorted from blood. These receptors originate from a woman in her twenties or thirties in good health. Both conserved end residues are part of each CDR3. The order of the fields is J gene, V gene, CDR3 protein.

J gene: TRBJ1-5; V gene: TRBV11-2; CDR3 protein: CASSSGTHQPQHF
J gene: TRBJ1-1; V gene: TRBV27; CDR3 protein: CASSLFGTGVTEAFF
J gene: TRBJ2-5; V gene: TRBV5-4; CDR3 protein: CASSLEAQETQYF
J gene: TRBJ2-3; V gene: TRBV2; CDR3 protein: CASRPGLAGGGDTQYF
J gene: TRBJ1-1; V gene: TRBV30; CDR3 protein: CAWDTGFGTEAFF
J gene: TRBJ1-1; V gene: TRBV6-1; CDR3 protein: CASSEYGDPIIAAFF
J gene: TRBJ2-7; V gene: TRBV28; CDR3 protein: CASTSGDLAYEQYF
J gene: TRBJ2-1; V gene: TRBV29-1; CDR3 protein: CSIEPREIGNEQFF
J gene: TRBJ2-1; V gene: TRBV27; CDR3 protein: CASSLRASYNEQFF
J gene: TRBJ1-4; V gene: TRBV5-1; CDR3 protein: CASSLGGATNEKLFF
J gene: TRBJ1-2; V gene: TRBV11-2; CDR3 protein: CASSRDRGYGYTF
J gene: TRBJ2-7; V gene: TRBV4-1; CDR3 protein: CASSQSDRGLYEQYF
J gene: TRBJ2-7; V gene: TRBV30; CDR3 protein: CASRRTLNYEQYF
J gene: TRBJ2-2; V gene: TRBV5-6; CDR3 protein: CASSARTVASGELFF
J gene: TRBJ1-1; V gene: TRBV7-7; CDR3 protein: CASSLSDGNTEAFF
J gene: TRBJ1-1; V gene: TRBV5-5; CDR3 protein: CASSLQRNTEAFF
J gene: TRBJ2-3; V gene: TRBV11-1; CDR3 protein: CASSLAAGTLSSDTQYF
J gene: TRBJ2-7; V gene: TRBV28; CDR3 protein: CASITASGRAYEQYF
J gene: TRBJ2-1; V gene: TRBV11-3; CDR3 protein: CASSDGGGSYNEQFF
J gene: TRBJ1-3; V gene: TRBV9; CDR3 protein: CASSGQGGNTIYF
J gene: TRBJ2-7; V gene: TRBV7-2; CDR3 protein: CASSPQGNGRSYEQYF
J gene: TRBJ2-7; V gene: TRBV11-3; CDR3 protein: CASSLGGNSYEQYF
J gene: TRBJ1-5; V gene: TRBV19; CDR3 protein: CASSNSFTRGRMNQPQHF
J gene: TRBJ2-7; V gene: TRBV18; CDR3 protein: CASSRDSGNEQYF
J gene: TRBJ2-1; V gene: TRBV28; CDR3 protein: CASSLPLAGLYNEQFF
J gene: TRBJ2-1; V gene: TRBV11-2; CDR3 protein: CASSLGGGKSYNEQFF
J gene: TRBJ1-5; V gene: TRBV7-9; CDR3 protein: CASSYGQGTRNQPQHF
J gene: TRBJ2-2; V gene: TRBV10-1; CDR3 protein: CASSAHRTAGGGELFF
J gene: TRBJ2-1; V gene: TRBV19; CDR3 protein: CASSMDAGNRGSGSYNEQFF
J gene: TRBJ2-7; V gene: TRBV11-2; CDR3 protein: CASSRESSYEQYF
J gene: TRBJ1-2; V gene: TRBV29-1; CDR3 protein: CSVEQTGSYGYTF
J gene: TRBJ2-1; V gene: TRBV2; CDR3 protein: CASIRGAGEQFF
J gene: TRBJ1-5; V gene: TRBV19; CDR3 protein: CASSETGSNQPQHF
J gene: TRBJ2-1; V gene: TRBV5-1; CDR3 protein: CASKGTSGSYNEQFF
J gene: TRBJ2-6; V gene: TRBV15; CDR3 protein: CATSRALGFTGANVLTF
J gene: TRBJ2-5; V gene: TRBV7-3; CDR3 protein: CASSSREGATQYF
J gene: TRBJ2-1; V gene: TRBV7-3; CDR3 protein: CASSLSARLSNEQFF
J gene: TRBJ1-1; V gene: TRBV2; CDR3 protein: CASSGRRGTEAFF
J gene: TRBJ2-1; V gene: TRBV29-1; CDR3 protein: CSALSNEQFF
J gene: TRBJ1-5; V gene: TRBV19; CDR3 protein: CASQTEDSFYQPQHF
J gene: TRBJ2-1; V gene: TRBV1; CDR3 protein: CTSSQPYSRKEQFF
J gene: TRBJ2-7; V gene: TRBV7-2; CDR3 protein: CASSLAAGTGLYEQYF
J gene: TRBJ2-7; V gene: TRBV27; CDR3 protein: CASREGTGYEQYF
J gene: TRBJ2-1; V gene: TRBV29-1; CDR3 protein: CSVEYVRAYNEQFF
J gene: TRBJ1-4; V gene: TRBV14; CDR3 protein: CASSRSGTVNEKLFF
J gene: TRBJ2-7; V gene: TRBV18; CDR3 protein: CASSSDRGRYYEQYF
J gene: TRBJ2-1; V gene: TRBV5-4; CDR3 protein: CASSLSNEQFF
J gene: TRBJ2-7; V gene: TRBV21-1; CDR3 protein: CASSNYVGTRPSYEQYF
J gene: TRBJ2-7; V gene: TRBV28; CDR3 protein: CASTAASGYEQYF
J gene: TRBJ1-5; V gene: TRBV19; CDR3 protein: CASRVTPRSNQPQHF
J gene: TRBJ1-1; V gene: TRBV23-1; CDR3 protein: CASSHLSGSTEAFF
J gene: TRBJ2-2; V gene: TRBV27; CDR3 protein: CASSLHGELFF
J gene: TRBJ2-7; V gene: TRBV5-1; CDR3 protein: CASSPITEGKVYEQYF
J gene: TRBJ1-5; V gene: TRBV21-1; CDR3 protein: CASSKGPLSEGQPQHF
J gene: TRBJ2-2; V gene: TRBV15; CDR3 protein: CATSRGDYAGELFF
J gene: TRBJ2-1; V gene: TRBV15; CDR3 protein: CATSRGPPANEQFF
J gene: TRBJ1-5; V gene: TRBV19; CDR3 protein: CASSSDRDQPQHF
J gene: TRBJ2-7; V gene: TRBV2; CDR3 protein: CASSEDGQGYGEQYF
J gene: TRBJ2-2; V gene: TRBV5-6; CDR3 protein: CASSLWWMGQNTGELFF
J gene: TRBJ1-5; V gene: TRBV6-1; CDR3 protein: CASGGAWDQPQHF